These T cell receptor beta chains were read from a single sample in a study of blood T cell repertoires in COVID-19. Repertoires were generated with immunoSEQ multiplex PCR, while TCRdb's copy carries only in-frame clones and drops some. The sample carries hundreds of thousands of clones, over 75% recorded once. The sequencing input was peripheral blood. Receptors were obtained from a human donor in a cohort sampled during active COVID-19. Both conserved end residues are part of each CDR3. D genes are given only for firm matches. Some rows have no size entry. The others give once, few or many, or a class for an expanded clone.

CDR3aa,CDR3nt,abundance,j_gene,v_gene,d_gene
CARSLARFSGADGAFF,TGTGCCAGAAGCTTGGCGCGTTTCTCAGGGGCCGATGGAGCTTTCTTT,-,TRBJ1-1,TRBV5-3,-
CASRSGLAGADTQYF,TGTGCCAGCAGATCGGGACTAGCGGGAGCGGATACGCAGTATTTT,once,TRBJ2-3,TRBV6-5,TRBD2
CASSPGTTGNTIYF,TGCGCCAGCAGCCCCGGGACAACTGGAAACACCATATATTTT,once,TRBJ1-3,TRBV5-1,-
CASSQEEAQGYEQYF,TGCGCCAGCAGCCAAGAAGAGGCACAGGGTTACGAGCAGTACTTC,-,TRBJ2-7,TRBV4-3,-
CASRSGREHQPQHF,TGTGCCAGCAGATCCGGACGGGAACATCAGCCCCAGCATTTT,once,TRBJ1-5,TRBV6-6,-
CASSIGGGLNF,TGTGCCAGTAGTATAGGGGGAGGTTTGAACTTC,-,TRBJ2-4,TRBV19,-
CASSSTPPSGEQYF,TGTGCCAGCAGCTCCACCCCCCCGTCGGGGGAGCAGTACTTC,-,TRBJ2-7,TRBV7-2,-
CASSPGGNTIYF,TGTGCCAGCAGCCCGGGGGGAAACACCATATATTTT,-,TRBJ1-3,TRBV12-3/TRBV12-4,-
CASSTAGTGAYEQYF,TGTGCCAGCAGTACCGCCGGGACAGGGGCCTACGAGCAGTACTTC,few,TRBJ2-7,TRBV28,TRBD1
CASSPGLADGEQYF,TGTGCCAGCTCACCGGGACTAGCGGATGGCGAGCAGTACTTC,-,TRBJ2-7,TRBV18,TRBD2
CASSLIPLAGSTDTQYF,TGTGCCAGCAGCTTAATCCCCCTAGCGGGAAGCACAGATACGCAGTATTTT,-,TRBJ2-3,TRBV7-3,TRBD2
CASSPTPQALAEQYF,TGTGCCAGCTCACCCACTCCTCAAGCCCTCGCCGAGCAGTACTTC,-,TRBJ2-7,TRBV18,-
CASSQGRQGSPLHF,TGTGCCAGCAGCCAAGGACGACAGGGATCACCCCTCCACTTT,-,TRBJ1-6,TRBV6-5,TRBD1
CASSQGDYGYTF,TGTGCCAGCAGCCAGGGTGACTATGGCTACACCTTC,-,TRBJ1-2,TRBV28,-
CASFRDPGNTIYF,TGTGCCAGTTTCAGGGATCCTGGAAACACCATATATTTT,few,TRBJ1-3,TRBV19,-
CASSVQQGKGELFF,TGTGCCAGCAGCGTTCAGCAGGGGAAGGGGGAGCTGTTTTTT,-,TRBJ2-2,TRBV7-7,-
CASSQDSLAKNIQYF,TGCGCCAGCAGCCAGGACAGCTTAGCCAAAAACATTCAGTACTTC,once,TRBJ2-4,TRBV5-1,-
CASSLDTGTGNTEAFF,TGCGCCAGCAGCTTGGATACCGGGACAGGGAACACTGAAGCTTTCTTT,-,TRBJ1-1,TRBV5-1,TRBD1
CASSPRSDMNTEAFF,TGTGCCAGCTCACCACGGTCGGACATGAACACTGAAGCTTTCTTT,-,TRBJ1-1,TRBV18,-
CASSSGVAGNNEQFF,TGTGCCAGCAGTTCTGGGGTAGCGGGCAACAATGAGCAGTTCTTC,-,TRBJ2-1,TRBV28,TRBD2
CASSYSRRGAYEQYF,TGTGCCAGCAGTTACTCGCGCAGGGGAGCCTACGAGCAGTACTTC,-,TRBJ2-7,TRBV6-5,-
CASSEAGTGTSLPLHF,TGTGCCAGCAGTGAAGCCGGGACAGGGACATCGTTGCCCCTCCACTTT,once,TRBJ1-6,TRBV2,TRBD1
CASSLESFPGAGNTIYF,TGTGCCAGCAGCTTAGAGTCTTTTCCGGGAGCTGGAAACACCATATATTTT,-,TRBJ1-3,TRBV11-2,-
CASSQIVESEQYF,TGTGCCAGCAGCCAAATCGTGGAGTCCGAGCAGTACTTC,-,TRBJ2-7,TRBV3-1/TRBV3-2,-
CASSLGGGTYEQYF,TGCGCCAGCAGCTTGGGTGGGGGGACCTACGAGCAGTACTTC,few,TRBJ2-7,TRBV5-1,-